This TCR beta chain was captured in a study of neurological immune-mediated disorders. Study observations and caveats: None of the CDR3 amino acid sequences found in expanded clones was shared across subjects. This suggests that the TCR-beta repertoires were private in all groups.

The authors produced cDNA by 5'RACE using 10-nucleotide random UMIs. TCRdb redid the calling of the 5' RACE reads with MiXCR, one entry per CDR3 protein. The sample contains 95,000 to 150,000 distinct CDR3 sequences, more than 2.5% of which appear only once. Germline lookup yields CDR1 MNHNY and CDR2 SVGAGI (reference sequence). Trimming removed 6 bases at V and 4 bases at J, with 12 bases between. The CDR3 is made up of 14 amino acids. Comments on this clonotype: Its antigen remains unknown. This may arise from a read error, as a much more abundant clone is one base away.

The chain combines TRBV6-6 with TRBJ1-4; D may be TRBD1 (5 bases). The sequence derives from a woman aged 30 to 39 with multiple sclerosis. The sequencing sample was made of PBMCs. DNA of the CDR3: TGTGCCAGCAGCAACGGGACTTTTAATGAAAAACTGTTTTTT. Amino acids: CASSNGTFNEKLFF.